The sequence of this TCR beta chain was determined in a study of control samples from healthy donors and cancer patients. The table came from immunoSEQ multiplex PCR; TCRdb's copy has only in-frame clones and leaves some out. The sample carries approximately 150,000 clones, roughly 90% recorded once. The TCR comes from a woman aged 30 to 39 in good health. The sequenced sample consisted of blood.

CDR3 bases: TGTGCCAGCAGCTCCGCACGTGGGTTGGATGGCTACACCTTC. This codes for CASSSARGLDGYTF. The chain links TRBV5-6 to TRBJ1-2, with no clear D. Germline CDR1 is SGHDT and CDR2 is YYEEEE. The V and J ends lost 3 bases and 6 bases respectively, with 15 bases between them. The CDR3 loop spans 14 amino acids.